This T cell receptor (beta chain) emerged from a study of STAT3 mutations in large granular lymphocyte leukemia. Broader study findings: Every T-cell large granular lymphocyte leukemia patient had at least one immunodominant TCR beta clonotype.

Average productive template count per sample was about 40,000. Libraries were prepared by immunoSEQ multiplex PCR; TCRdb keeps only in-frame clonotypes and omits some of them. The sample records tens of thousands of clones, around nine tenths being singletons. Comments on this clone: The antigen is unknown.

Material: PBMCs. This clonotype originated in a human donor with T large granular lymphocyte leukemia. Some clones in this sample may be carry-over from other donors' samples.

CDR3 in amino acids: CASSLDSANTGELFF. Written as DNA, the CDR3 is TGCGCCAGCAGCTTAGACAGCGCGAACACCGGGGAGCTGTTTTTT. The chain links TRBV5-1 to TRBJ2-2; weak D call: TRBD1 (5 bases). The CDR3 is 15 amino acids. Looked up from germline, CDR1 is SGHRS and CDR2 is YFSETQ. V gave up 2 bases and J gave up 0 bases, with 8 bases separating them.